This paragraph covers one T cell receptor (beta chain) sequence. As yet, its antigen is unknown. These data come from a study of shared clonotypes between healthy human individuals. Across the whole study: CD4 naive and memory got three plates each, CD8 naive two, CD8 memory one. Study results and caveats: Sharing across a few donors was seen in roughly 5% of naive CD4 clonotypes. Clonotype sharing among donors was expected to depend on sequencing depth. As a rule, naive subsets had a larger estimated richness than memory subsets.

TCRdb keeps only in-frame clones here, not all; method: immunoSEQ multiplex PCR. The sample contains about 2 million clones, about 95% of which appear only once. CD45RO-negative cells were positively selected for CCR7, leaving out terminally differentiated effector memory CD45RA+ cells. The clonotype originates from a young man in good health. The sequencing sample was made of naive CD8+ T cells sorted from blood.

CDR3 loop: CATRINNEQFF. Written as DNA, the CDR3 is TGTGCCACCCGGATTAACAATGAGCAGTTCTTC. The V call is TRBV15, the J call TRBJ2-1, with D hard to call. The germline CDR1 and CDR2 sequences are LNHNV and YYDKDF (reference sequence). V dropped 8 bases and J dropped 5 bases, with 7 bases sitting between them. The CDR3 is made up of 11 amino acids. Drawing the rest from reference TRBV15 and TRBJ2-1, the complete variable domain is DAMVIQNPRYQVTQFGKPVTLSCSQTLNHNVMYWYQQKSSQAPKLLFHYYDKDFNNEADTPDNFQSRRPNTSFCFLDIRSPGLGDTAMYLCATRINNEQFFGPGTRLTVL.